These T cell receptor beta chains were read from a single sample in a study of blood T cell repertoires in COVID-19. TCRdb's table, derived via immunoSEQ multiplex PCR, lists solely in-frame clones and lacks some. The table has nearly 200,000 clones, more than 65% seen once. The sequenced sample was PBMCs or T cells enriched from blood (not recorded which). The receptor set was obtained from a man aged 35 to 55 who had recovered from COVID-19. The CDR3 runs from the conserved cysteine through the conserved F or W. The order of the fields is V gene, CDR3 protein.

>TRBV20-1
CSASLTGGETQYF
>TRBV6-5
CASNLGVRFAGELFF
>TRBV2
CASSEVPGGAQGYTF
>TRBV18
CASSPRRGNTEAFF
>TRBV18
CASSPHQGAQPQHF
>TRBV3-1/TRBV3-2
CASSQAQANQPQHF
>TRBV19
CASSIGGTGGGKLFF
>TRBV7-9
CASSPMGARNQPQHF
>TRBV12-3/TRBV12-4
CASKPGALNTIYF
>TRBV11-3
CASSGRNTEAFF
>TRBV9
CASSVFGDQPQHF
>TRBV7-3
CASSSPGLAGGPQTQYF
>TRBV5-1
CASSLRTGDTGELFF
>TRBV7-6
CASSLVQGASYEQYF
>TRBV27
CASTTGLNSPLHF
>TRBV5-6
CASSLAGSRFNQPQHF
>TRBV18
CASSPTGTPSGYTF
>TRBV27
CASSRQGSSIYEQYF
>TRBV19
CASSTTGASNQPQHF
>TRBV13
CASSLRADREPFF
>TRBV20-1
CSASRGGTELYGYTF
>TRBV5-4
CASSLAAGGPSYEQYF
>TRBV9
CASSTRGLPNTGELFF
>TRBV15
CATSRDPRGNSPLHF
>TRBV11-2
CASSIPFVRGPSNTGELFF
>TRBV18
CASSPARQGLHSPLHF
>TRBV30
CAWRNTGAGNTIYF
>TRBV29-1
CSVGETGYGYTF
>TRBV6-4
CASTGQGNTEAFF
>TRBV27
CASSSYPMGGYGYTF
>TRBV4-1
CASRRTGSAYNSPLHF
>TRBV13
CASSPRQGSWATEAFF
>TRBV3-1/TRBV3-2
CASSHPGPWAGYTF
>TRBV13
CASSSSSGITDTQYF
>TRBV5-4
CASSLGGARSGNTIYF
>TRBV7-9
CASSLARRGGGIYEQYF
>TRBV4-2
CASSLGTSPRGDIQYF
>TRBV7-3
CASSSSSGANVLTF
>TRBV10-3
CAISDPPQGAMEQYF
>TRBV25-1
CASSARTGGDTEAFF
>TRBV5-5
CASSFAGSQETQYF
>TRBV4-2
CASSQLIKSSAGNTEAFF
>TRBV5-1
CASSLAQGYGYTF
>TRBV6-5
CASSPGQDAGELFF
>TRBV5-1
CASSLAATGSHTEAFF
>TRBV7-8
CASSLTEAYGYTF
>TRBV9
CASSVFPGQGSEQFF
>TRBV5-1
CASRRRVDGYTF
>TRBV5-1
CASSLAGTGFYGYTF